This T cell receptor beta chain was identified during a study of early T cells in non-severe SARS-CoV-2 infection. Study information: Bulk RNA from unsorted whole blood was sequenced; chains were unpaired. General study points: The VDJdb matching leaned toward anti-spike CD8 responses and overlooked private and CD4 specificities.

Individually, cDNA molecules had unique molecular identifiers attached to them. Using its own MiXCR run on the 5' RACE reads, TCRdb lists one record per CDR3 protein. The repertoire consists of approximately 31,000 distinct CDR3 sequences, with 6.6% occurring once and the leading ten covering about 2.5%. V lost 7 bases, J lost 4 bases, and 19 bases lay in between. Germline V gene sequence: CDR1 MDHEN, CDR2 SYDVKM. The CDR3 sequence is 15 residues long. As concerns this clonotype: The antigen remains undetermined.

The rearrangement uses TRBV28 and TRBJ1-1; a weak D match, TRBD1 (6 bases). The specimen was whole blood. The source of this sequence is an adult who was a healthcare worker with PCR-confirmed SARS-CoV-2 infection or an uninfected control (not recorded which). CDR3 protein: CASTQAGAGGTEAFF. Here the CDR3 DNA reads TGTGCCAGCACCCAGGCGGGGGCGGGGGGCACTGAAGCTTTCTTT.